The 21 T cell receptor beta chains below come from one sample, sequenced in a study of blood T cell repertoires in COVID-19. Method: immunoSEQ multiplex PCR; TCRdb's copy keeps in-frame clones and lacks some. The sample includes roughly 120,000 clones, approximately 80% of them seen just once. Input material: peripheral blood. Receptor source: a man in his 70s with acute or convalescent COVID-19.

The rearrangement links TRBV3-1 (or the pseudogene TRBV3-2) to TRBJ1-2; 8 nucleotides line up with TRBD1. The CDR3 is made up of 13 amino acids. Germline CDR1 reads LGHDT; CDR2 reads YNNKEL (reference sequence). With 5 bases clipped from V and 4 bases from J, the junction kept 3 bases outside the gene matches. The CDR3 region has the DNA TGTGCCAGCAGCACCGGGACAGGCTATGGCTACACCTTC. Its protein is CASSTGTGYGYTF.

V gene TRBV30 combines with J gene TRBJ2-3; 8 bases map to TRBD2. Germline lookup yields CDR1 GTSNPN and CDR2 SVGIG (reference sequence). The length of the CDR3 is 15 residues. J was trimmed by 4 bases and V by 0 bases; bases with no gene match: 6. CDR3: CAWSVGRGDADTQYF. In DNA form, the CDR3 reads TGTGCCTGGAGTGTAGGGCGGGGGGACGCAGATACGCAGTATTTT.

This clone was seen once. This chain's CDR3 is CASSHYGQNTEAFF. CDR3 bases: TGTGCCAGCAGCCATTACGGACAAAACACTGAAGCTTTCTTT. The chain employs TRBV13 and TRBJ1-1; possibly TRBD1 for D (5 bases). The V gene lost 5 bases and the J gene lost 2 bases, with 12 bases spanning the gap. Germline assignment: CDR1 PRHDT and CDR2 FYEKMQ (reference sequence). The CDR3 sequence is 14 residues long.

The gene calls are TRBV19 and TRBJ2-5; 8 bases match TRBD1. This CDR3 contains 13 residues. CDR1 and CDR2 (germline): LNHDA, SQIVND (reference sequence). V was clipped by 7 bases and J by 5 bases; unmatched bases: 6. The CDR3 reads CASTGQGMETQYF. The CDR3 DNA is TGTGCCAGTACCGGACAGGGAATGGAGACCCAGTACTTC.

CDR3 sequence (DNA): TGCGCCAGCAGCGAAGGGACTAGCGAGTACACAGATACGCAGTATTTT. This codes for CASSEGTSEYTDTQYF. This chain joins TRBV5-1 and TRBJ2-3; 10 nucleotides match TRBD2. This CDR3 is built from 16 residues. The V gene's germline CDR1 is SGHRS and CDR2 YFSETQ. J was trimmed by 2 bases and V by 4 bases; bases with no gene match: 7.

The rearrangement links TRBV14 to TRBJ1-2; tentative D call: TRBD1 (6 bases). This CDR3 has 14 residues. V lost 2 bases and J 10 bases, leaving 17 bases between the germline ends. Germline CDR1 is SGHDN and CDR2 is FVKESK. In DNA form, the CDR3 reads TGTGCCAGCAGCCAATTTCCCGGGACAATGGACTACACCTTC. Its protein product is CASSQFPGTMDYTF.

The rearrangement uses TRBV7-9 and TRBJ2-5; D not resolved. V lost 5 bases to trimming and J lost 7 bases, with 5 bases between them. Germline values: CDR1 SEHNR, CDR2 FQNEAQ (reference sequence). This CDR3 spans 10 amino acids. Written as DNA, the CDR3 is TGTGCCAGCAGCGGCGGGACCCAGTACTTC. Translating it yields CASSGGTQYF.

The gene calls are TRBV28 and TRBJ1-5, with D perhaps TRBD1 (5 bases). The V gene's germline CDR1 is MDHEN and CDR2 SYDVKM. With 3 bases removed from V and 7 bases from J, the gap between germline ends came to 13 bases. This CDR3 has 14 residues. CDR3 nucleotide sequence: TGTGCCAGCAGTTTTGGGTCAGGGTCACAGCCCCAGCATTTT. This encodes CASSFGSGSQPQHF.

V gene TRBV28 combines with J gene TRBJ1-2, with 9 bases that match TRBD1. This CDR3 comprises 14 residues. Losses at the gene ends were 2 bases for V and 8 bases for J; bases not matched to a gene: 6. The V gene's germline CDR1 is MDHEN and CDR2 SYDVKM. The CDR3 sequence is CASSLVTGGSGYTF. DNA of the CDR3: TGTGCCAGCAGTTTAGTCACAGGGGGCTCGGGCTACACCTTC.

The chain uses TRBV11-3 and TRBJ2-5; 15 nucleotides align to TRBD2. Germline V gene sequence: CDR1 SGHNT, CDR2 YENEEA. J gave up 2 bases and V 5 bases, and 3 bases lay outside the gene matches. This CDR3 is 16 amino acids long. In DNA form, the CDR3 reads TGTGCCAGCAGCCAAGGACTAGCGGGGGGGCAAGAGACCCAGTACTTC. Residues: CASSQGLAGGQETQYF. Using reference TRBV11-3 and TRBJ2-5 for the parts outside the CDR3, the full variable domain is EAGVVQSPRYKIIEKKQPVAFWCNPISGHNTLYWYLQNLGQGPELLIRYENEEAVDDSQLPKDRFSAERLKGVDSTLKIQPAELGDSAVYLCASSQGLAGGQETQYFGPGTRLLVL.

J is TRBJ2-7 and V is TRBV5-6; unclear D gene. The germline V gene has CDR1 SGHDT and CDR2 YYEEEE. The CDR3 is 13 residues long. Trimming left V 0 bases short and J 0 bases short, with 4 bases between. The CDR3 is CASSLAGSYEQYF. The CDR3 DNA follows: TGTGCCAGCAGCTTGGCCGGCTCCTACGAGCAGTACTTC.

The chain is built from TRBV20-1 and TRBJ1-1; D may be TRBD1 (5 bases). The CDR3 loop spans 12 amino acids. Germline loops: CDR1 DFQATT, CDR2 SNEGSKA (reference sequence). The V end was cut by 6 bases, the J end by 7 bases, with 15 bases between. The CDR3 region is CSASPGGGEAFF. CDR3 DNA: TGCAGTGCAAGTCCCGGGGGGGGTGAAGCTTTCTTT.

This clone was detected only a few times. Here the CDR3 DNA reads TGTGCCTGGAGACCGGGTGTTTATATGGGTGGCACCTACGAGCAGTACTTC. Translating gives CAWRPGVYMGGTYEQYF. The V and J genes are TRBV30 and TRBJ2-7, with D hard to call. CDR1 and CDR2 from the germline V gene are GTSNPN and SVGIG (reference sequence). This CDR3 is 17 amino acids long. With 3 bases removed from V and 2 bases from J, the gap between germline ends came to 23 bases.

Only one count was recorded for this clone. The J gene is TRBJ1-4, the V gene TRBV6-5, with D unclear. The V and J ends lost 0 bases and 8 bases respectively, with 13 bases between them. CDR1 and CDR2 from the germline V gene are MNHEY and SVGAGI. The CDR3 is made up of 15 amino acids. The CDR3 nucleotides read TGTGCCAGCAGTTACTCGGTCCAAGCCCCGGAAAAACTGTTTTTT. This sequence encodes CASSYSVQAPEKLFF.

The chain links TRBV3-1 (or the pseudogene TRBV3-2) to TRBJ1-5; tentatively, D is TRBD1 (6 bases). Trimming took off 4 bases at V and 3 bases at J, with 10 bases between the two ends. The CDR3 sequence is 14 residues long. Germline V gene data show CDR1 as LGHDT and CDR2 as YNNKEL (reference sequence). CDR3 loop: CASSLRTVNQPQHF. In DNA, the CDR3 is TGTGCCAGCAGCCTAAGGACAGTCAATCAGCCCCAGCATTTT.

CDR3 nucleotide sequence: TGTGCCACCACGACTAGCGGGGGGGCAGAGACCCAGTACTTC. It translates to CATTTSGGAETQYF. The chain employs TRBV3-1 (or the pseudogene TRBV3-2) and TRBJ2-5; 14 nucleotides align to TRBD2. Per the germline V gene, CDR1 is LGHDT and CDR2 is YNNKEL (reference sequence). This CDR3 is 14 amino acids long. Trimming removed 10 bases from V and 4 bases from J; junction bases left unmatched: 5.

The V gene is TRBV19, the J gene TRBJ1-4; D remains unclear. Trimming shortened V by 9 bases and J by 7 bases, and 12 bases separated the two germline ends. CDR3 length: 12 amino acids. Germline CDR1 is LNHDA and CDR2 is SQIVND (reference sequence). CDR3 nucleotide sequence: TGTGCCAGGATCGGACTGATTGAAAAACTGTTTTTT. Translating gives CARIGLIEKLFF.

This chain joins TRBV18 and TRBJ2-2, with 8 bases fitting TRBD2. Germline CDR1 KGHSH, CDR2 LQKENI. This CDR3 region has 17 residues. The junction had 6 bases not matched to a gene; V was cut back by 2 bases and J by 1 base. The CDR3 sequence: CASSPSRGGLNTGELFF. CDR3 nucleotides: TGTGCCAGCTCACCAAGCCGGGGGGGCTTGAACACCGGGGAGCTGTTTTTT.

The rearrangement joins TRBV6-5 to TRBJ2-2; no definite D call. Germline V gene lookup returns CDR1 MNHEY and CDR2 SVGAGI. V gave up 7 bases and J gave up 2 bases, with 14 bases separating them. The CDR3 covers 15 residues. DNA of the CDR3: TGTGCCAGCACCCAGTACAGATACAACACCGGGGAGCTGTTTTTT. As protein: CASTQYRYNTGELFF.

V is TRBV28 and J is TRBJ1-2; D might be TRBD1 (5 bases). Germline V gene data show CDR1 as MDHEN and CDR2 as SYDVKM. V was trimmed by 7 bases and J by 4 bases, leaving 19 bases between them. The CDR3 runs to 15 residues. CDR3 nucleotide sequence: TGTGCCAGCACTAACCCGCGGGGCGGGACCTATGGCTACACCTTC. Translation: CASTNPRGGTYGYTF.

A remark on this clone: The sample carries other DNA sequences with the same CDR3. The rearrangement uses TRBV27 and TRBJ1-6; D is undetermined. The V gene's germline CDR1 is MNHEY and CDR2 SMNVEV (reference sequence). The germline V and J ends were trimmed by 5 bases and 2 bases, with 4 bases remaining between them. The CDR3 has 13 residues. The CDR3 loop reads CASSLTYNSPLHF. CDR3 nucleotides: TGTGCCAGCAGTCTAACCTATAATTCACCCCTCCACTTT.